The clone carrying this T cell receptor (beta chain) turned up a few times. This entry comes from a study of technical replicates of blood from several donors. V lost 1 base and J 0 bases, leaving 3 bases between the germline ends. CDR1 and CDR2 from the germline V gene are SNHLY and FYNNEI. This CDR3 region has 13 residues. The protocol was immunoSEQ multiplex PCR, while the TCRdb copy is restricted to in-frame clones and leaves out a portion. The table shows more than 75,000 clones, with approximately 83% occurring only once. This TCR came from a human donor in good health. Some clones in this sample may be carry-over from other donors' samples. The chain is built from TRBV2 and TRBJ1-1; D gene uncertain. What was sequenced was PBMCs. CDR3 bases: TGTGCCAGCAGTGAAGGGCTGAACACTGAAGCTTTCTTT. This sequence encodes CASSEGLNTEAFF. The variable domain in full, completed from reference TRBV2 and TRBJ1-1, reads EPEVTQTPSHQVTQMGQEVILRCVPISNHLYFYWYRQILGQKVEFLVSFYNNEISEKSEIFDDQFSVERPDGSNFTLKIRSTKLEDSAMYFCASSEGLNTEAFFGQGTRLTVV.